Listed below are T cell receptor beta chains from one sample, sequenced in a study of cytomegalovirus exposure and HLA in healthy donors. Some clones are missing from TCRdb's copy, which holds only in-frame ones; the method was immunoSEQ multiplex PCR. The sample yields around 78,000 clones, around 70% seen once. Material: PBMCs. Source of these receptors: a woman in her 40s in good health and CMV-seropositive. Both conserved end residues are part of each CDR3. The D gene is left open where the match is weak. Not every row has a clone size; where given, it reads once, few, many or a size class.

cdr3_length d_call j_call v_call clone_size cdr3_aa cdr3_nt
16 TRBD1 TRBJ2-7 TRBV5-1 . CASSSRQGTDSYEQYF TGCGCCAGCAGCAGTAGACAGGGTACTGACTCCTACGAGCAGTACTTC
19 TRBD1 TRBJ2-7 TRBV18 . CASSPEGTGVSLGLYEQYF TGTGCCAGCTCACCAGAGGGGACAGGAGTCTCCTTGGGCCTTTACGAGCAGTACTTC
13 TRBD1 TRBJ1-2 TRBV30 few CAWHRDRPYGYTF TGTGCCTGGCACCGGGACAGACCCTATGGCTACACCTTC
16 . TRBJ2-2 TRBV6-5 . CASSSLTAANTGELFF TGTGCCAGCAGTTCCTTAACAGCAGCGAACACCGGGGAGCTGTTTTTT
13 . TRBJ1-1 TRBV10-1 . CASSALRNTEAFF TGCGCCAGCAGTGCTTTGCGGAACACTGAAGCTTTCTTT
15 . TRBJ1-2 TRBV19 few CASTAPDRGIYGYTF TGTGCCAGTACCGCGCCAGATAGGGGTATCTATGGCTACACCTTC
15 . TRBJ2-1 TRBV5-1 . CASSLDGNTYNEQFF TGCGCCAGCAGCTTGGACGGGAATACTTACAATGAGCAGTTCTTC
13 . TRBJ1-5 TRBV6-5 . CASRWGLGQPQHF TGTGCCAGCCGGTGGGGGCTAGGTCAGCCCCAGCATTTT
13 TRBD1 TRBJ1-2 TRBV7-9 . CASSLAQGDGYPF TGTGCCAGCAGCTTAGCACAGGGGGATGGCTACCCCTTC
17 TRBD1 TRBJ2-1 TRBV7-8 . CASSLRTWGQGYNEQFF TGTGCCAGCAGCCTACGAACTTGGGGACAGGGGTACAATGAGCAGTTCTTC
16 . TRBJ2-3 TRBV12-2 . CASRLQGGQNTDTQYF TGTGCAAGTCGCCTCCAAGGGGGACAAAACACAGATACGCAGTATTTT
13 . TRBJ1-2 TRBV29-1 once CSVAMTGNYGYTF TGCAGCGTTGCAATGACGGGAAACTATGGCTACACCTTC
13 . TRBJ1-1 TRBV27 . CASSFEGWTEAFF TGTGCCAGCAGTTTTGAGGGTTGGACTGAAGCTTTCTTT
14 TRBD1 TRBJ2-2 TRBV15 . CATTQGAYAGELFF TGTGCCACCACACAGGGGGCCTACGCCGGGGAGCTGTTTTTT
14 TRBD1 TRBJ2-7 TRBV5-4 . CASSNPGQGNEQYF TGTGCCAGCAGCAACCCGGGACAGGGAAACGAGCAGTACTTC
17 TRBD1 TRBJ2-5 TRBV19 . CASSIDLGDRGYETQYF TGTGCCAGTAGTATAGATCTTGGGGACAGGGGGTACGAGACCCAGTACTTC
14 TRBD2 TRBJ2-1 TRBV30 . CAWSGAGGYNEQFF TGTGCCTGGAGTGGGGCGGGAGGGTACAATGAGCAGTTCTTC
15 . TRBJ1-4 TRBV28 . CASSPSGGVNEKLFF TGTGCCAGCAGCCCCTCGGGAGGGGTTAATGAAAAACTGTTTTTT
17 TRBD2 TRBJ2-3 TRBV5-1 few CASSARGAQTTSDTQYF TGCGCCAGCAGCGCGCGGGGGGCTCAAACCACTTCAGATACGCAGTATTTT
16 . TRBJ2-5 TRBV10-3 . CAIKPDASTYQETQYF TGTGCCATCAAGCCCGACGCTAGCACGTACCAAGAGACCCAGTACTTC